These 21 T cell receptor beta chains were sequenced from one sample in a study of technical replicates of blood from four donors. The data were produced by immunoSEQ multiplex PCR, yet TCRdb's version contains in-frame clones alone and is incomplete. Counted here are around 90,000 clones, around 94% occurring once; the ten biggest clones make up approximately 0.25%. What was sequenced was T cells isolated from PBMCs. The receptors derive from a human donor in good health.

This clone was detected once. The J gene is TRBJ1-1, the V gene TRBV6-1; D possibly corresponds to TRBD1 (6 bases). The CDR3 contains 11 residues. Germline loops: CDR1 MNHNS, CDR2 SASEGT. With 5 bases removed from V and 14 bases from J, the gap between germline ends came to 15 bases. This chain's CDR3 is CASSYREQQFF. The CDR3 nucleotides are TGTGCCAGCAGTTACAGGGAACAGCAGTTCTTT.

V usage is TRBV19 and J usage is TRBJ2-3; maybe TRBD2 (5 bases). Germline V gene lookup returns CDR1 LNHDA and CDR2 SQIVND (reference sequence). V shed 5 bases and J shed 0 bases, with 9 bases lying between them. The CDR3 length is 14 residues. This CDR3 is CASSAGVSTDTQYF. The CDR3 nucleotides are TGTGCCAGTAGTGCCGGGGTTAGCACAGATACGCAGTATTTT. Together with reference TRBV19 and TRBJ2-3, the CDR3 gives the full variable domain: DGGITQSPKYLFRKEGQNVTLSCEQNLNHDAMYWYRQDPGQGLRLIYYSQIVNDFQKGDIAEGYSVSREKKESFPLTVTSAQKNPTAFYLCASSAGVSTDTQYFGPGTRLTVL.

J is TRBJ2-6 and V is TRBV4-1; D not resolved. The CDR3 is made up of 15 amino acids. The ends were cut back, 1 base at V and 0 bases at J, with 4 bases in the middle. Germline CDR1 and CDR2: MGHRA and YSYEKL. The CDR3 nucleotides are TGCGCCAGCAGCCAAGCCCTCTCTGGGGCCAACGTCCTGACTTTC. Its protein product is CASSQALSGANVLTF.

This chain joins TRBV29-1 and TRBJ1-1, with D maybe TRBD1 (6 bases). Per germline, CDR1 SQVTM and CDR2 ANQGSEA. CDR3 length equals 13 residues. V was cut by 7 bases and J by 1 base, with 13 bases left in between. CDR3 loop: CSGARTENTEAFF. The CDR3 region has the DNA TGCAGCGGTGCCCGGACAGAGAACACTGAAGCTTTCTTT.

The chain couples TRBV2 to TRBJ2-5; TRBD2 matches at 11 bases. Germline CDR1 is SNHLY and CDR2 is FYNNEI. This CDR3 has 17 amino acids. The J segment lost 5 bases and the V segment lost 1 base, leaving 9 bases of the junction unmatched. CDR3 region: CASSEVIGTSGGETQYF. As DNA, the CDR3 is TGTGCCAGCAGTGAAGTGATCGGGACTAGCGGAGGGGAGACCCAGTACTTC.

The J gene is TRBJ2-6, the V gene TRBV30; 7 positions agree with TRBD1. The junction had 6 bases not matched to a gene; V was cut back by 1 base and J by 0 bases. The CDR3 spans 17 residues. Germline loops: CDR1 GTSNPN, CDR2 SVGIG (reference sequence). The CDR3 DNA is TGTGCCTGGAGTGCCGGACAGGTGTTCTCTGGGGCCAACGTCCTGACTTTC. The encoded protein is CAWSAGQVFSGANVLTF. Complete variable domain (other parts from reference TRBV30 and TRBJ2-6): SQTIHQWPATLVQPVGSPLSLECTVEGTSNPNLYWYRQAAGRGLQLLFYSVGIGQISSEVPQNLSASRPQDRQFILSSKKLLLSDSGFYLCAWSAGQVFSGANVLTFGAGSRLTVL.

The chain links TRBV15 to TRBJ2-5; TRBD2 matches at 12 bases. From germline, CDR1 is LNHNV and CDR2 YYDKDF (reference sequence). The CDR3 covers 20 residues. The V gene end was trimmed by 0 bases and the J gene end by 5 bases; junction bases not matched to a gene: 16. The CDR3 coding sequence is TGTGCCACCAGCAGAGATCTTCTAGCGGGAGGGCAAGGGGCGGGGGAGACCCAGTACTTC. It is translated as CATSRDLLAGGQGAGETQYF. Using reference TRBV15 and TRBJ2-5 for the parts outside the CDR3, the full variable domain is DAMVIQNPRYQVTQFGKPVTLSCSQTLNHNVMYWYQQKSSQAPKLLFHYYDKDFNNEADTPDNFQSRRPNTSFCFLDIRSPGLGDTAMYLCATSRDLLAGGQGAGETQYFGPGTRLLVL.

This chain connects TRBV5-1 to TRBJ1-2; D not resolved. V gave up 2 bases and J gave up 7 bases, with 36 bases separating them. Germline V lookup: CDR1 SGHRS, CDR2 YFSETQ. The CDR3 has 21 amino acids. As DNA, the CDR3 is TGCGCCAGCAGCTTTGTAATCTCTCCTTCTCGCAATAATGCCGGAAGAGGTGGCTACACCTTC. Protein product: CASSFVISPSRNNAGRGGYTF.

The genes are TRBV6-1 and TRBJ2-7; D is unresolved. Germline CDR1 is MNHNS and CDR2 is SASEGT. The CDR3 contains 13 residues. V was cut by 7 bases and J by 3 bases, with 13 bases left in between. Here the CDR3 DNA reads TGTGCCAGCAACGACCAGCGAGGCTACGAGCAGTACTTC. As protein: CASNDQRGYEQYF.

The chain uses TRBV11-3 and TRBJ1-2, with TRBD1 as a possible D gene (6 bases). Germline CDR1 SGHNT, CDR2 YENEEA. The CDR3 extends over 14 amino acids. The V end lost 5 bases, the J end lost 8 bases, and 18 bases lay between the germline ends. CDR3 sequence (DNA): TGTGCCAGCAGCCCCCGGGTAGGGGGTGGAGGCTACACCTTC. Translation gives CASSPRVGGGGYTF.

The chain couples TRBV27 to TRBJ2-2; the match to TRBD1 covers 8 bases. CDR1 and CDR2 (germline): MNHEY, SMNVEV (reference sequence). The J segment lost 6 bases and the V segment lost 5 bases, leaving 5 bases of the junction unmatched. CDR3 length equals 14 residues. CDR3 DNA sequence: TGTGCCAGCAGTCCAGACAGGGGTTCCGGGGAGCTGTTTTTT. Its translation: CASSPDRGSGELFF.

This chain joins TRBV6-5 and TRBJ2-2; D gene ambiguous. The V gene's germline CDR1 is MNHEY and CDR2 SVGAGI. The CDR3 is 13 residues long. The ends were cut back, 0 bases at V and 7 bases at J, with 6 bases in the middle. The CDR3 here is CASSYSTDGELFF. In DNA, the CDR3 is TGTGCCAGCAGTTACTCGACTGACGGGGAGCTGTTTTTT.

V gene TRBV9 combines with J gene TRBJ2-5, with 9 bases aligning to TRBD1. Trimming removed 0 bases from V and 5 bases from J; junction bases left unmatched: 5. The CDR3 extends over 15 amino acids. The germline V gene has CDR1 SGDLS and CDR2 YYNGEE. CDR3 sequence: CASSVEGQGGETQYF. CDR3 sequence (DNA): TGTGCCAGCAGCGTAGAGGGACAGGGCGGGGAGACCCAGTACTTC.

CDR3 in amino acids: CASRQGGTEAFF. In DNA, the CDR3 is TGTGCCAGCCGACAGGGCGGCACTGAAGCTTTCTTT. The V call is TRBV19, the J call TRBJ1-1; 7 bases are shared with TRBD1. V lost 9 bases to trimming and J lost 4 bases; unmatched junction nucleotides: 5. Germline V gives CDR1 LNHDA, CDR2 SQIVND (reference sequence). The CDR3 consists of 12 residues.

Only one count was recorded for this clone. The chain combines TRBV15 with TRBJ2-7, with D maybe TRBD1 (6 bases). The V and J ends lost 0 bases and 0 bases respectively, with 18 bases between them. The CDR3 is 18 amino acids. Germline CDR1 LNHNV, CDR2 YYDKDF (reference sequence). The CDR3 loop is CATSRDLVFGQLSYEQYF. CDR3 nucleotide sequence: TGTGCCACCAGCAGAGATCTGGTTTTTGGACAGCTCTCCTACGAGCAGTACTTC.

The chain couples TRBV27 to TRBJ2-3, with D possibly TRBD1 on 5 matching bases. The V gene's germline CDR1 is MNHEY and CDR2 SMNVEV (reference sequence). The V gene lost 2 bases and the J gene lost 4 bases, with 10 bases spanning the gap. The CDR3 contains 14 residues. Here the CDR3 reads CASSLQGGPDTQYF. CDR3 nucleotide sequence: TGTGCCAGCAGTTTACAGGGCGGCCCAGATACGCAGTATTTT.

The chain recombines TRBV28 with TRBJ2-5; D is uncertain. V was cut by 4 bases and J by 9 bases, with 9 bases left in between. This CDR3 has 11 residues. The germline gives CDR1 MDHEN, CDR2 SYDVKM. This CDR3 reads CASSSEPAQYF. DNA for the CDR3: TGTGCCAGCAGTTCCGAGCCGGCCCAGTACTTC.

The chain joins TRBV6-5 to TRBJ2-7; 11 bases line up with TRBD2. With 6 bases clipped from V and 3 bases from J, the junction kept 4 bases outside the gene matches. The CDR3 spans 14 residues. Germline V gene sequence: CDR1 MNHEY, CDR2 SVGAGI. CDR3 in amino acids: CASSASGGIYEQYF. The CDR3 DNA reads TGTGCCAGCAGCGCTAGCGGGGGGATCTACGAGCAGTACTTC.

The chain is built from TRBV19 and TRBJ2-7; 8 positions match TRBD1. The CDR3 spans 17 residues. Germline lookup yields CDR1 LNHDA and CDR2 SQIVND (reference sequence). Trimming at V came to 5 bases and at J to 4 bases, leaving 16 bases not matched to a gene. CDR3 sequence: CASSVGTGVAGIYEQYF. The CDR3 DNA sequence: TGTGCCAGTAGTGTCGGGACAGGCGTCGCGGGCATATACGAGCAGTACTTC.

This clone was found once. The rearrangement joins TRBV7-3 to TRBJ1-1; tentatively, D is TRBD1 (6 bases). V gave up 2 bases and J gave up 5 bases, with 12 bases separating them. This CDR3 comprises 14 residues. Germline values: CDR1 SGHTA, CDR2 FQGTGA. Here the CDR3 reads CASSLRGGETEAFF. CDR3 in DNA: TGTGCCAGCAGCTTACGGGGGGGCGAAACTGAAGCTTTCTTT.

This chain joins TRBV19 and TRBJ2-1; 8 bases map to TRBD2. This CDR3 is built from 16 residues. Losses at the gene ends were 4 bases for V and 3 bases for J; bases not matched to a gene: 8. Per germline, CDR1 LNHDA and CDR2 SQIVND (reference sequence). CDR3 sequence reads: CASSTRGGSFYNEQFF. The CDR3 region has the DNA TGTGCCAGTAGTACCCGGGGGGGGTCGTTCTACAATGAGCAGTTCTTC.